A single sample gave rise to the 23 T cell receptor beta chains below, sequenced in a study of cytomegalovirus exposure and HLA in healthy donors. A multiplex PCR was run with 60 Vbeta primers and 13 Jbeta primers. Assay: immunoSEQ multiplex PCR; the TCRdb copy retains only in-frame clones and omits some. The sample contains around 200,000 clones, over 65% of which appear only once. What was sequenced was PBMCs. These receptors came from a woman in her fifties or sixties in good health and CMV-seropositive.

This clone was picked up one time. This chain connects TRBV28 to TRBJ1-2; no definite D call. Trimming removed 3 bases from V and 0 bases from J, with 8 bases in between. CDR1 MDHEN and CDR2 SYDVKM come from the germline V gene. The CDR3 runs to 14 residues. CDR3 in amino acids: CASSFGTANYGYTF. The CDR3 bases are TGTGCCAGCAGTTTTGGAACAGCTAACTATGGCTACACCTTC.

This chain uses TRBV9 with TRBJ1-1; D is unresolved. CDR1 and CDR2 from the germline V gene are SGDLS and YYNGEE. CDR3 length equals 15 residues. Trimming took 0 bases from V and 3 from J, leaving 12 bases between them. This chain's CDR3 is CASSVAPVRDTEAFF. CDR3 coding DNA: TGTGCCAGCAGCGTAGCCCCGGTACGGGACACTGAAGCTTTCTTT.

The chain joins TRBV11-3 to TRBJ2-7, with TRBD2 identical over 7 bases. Losses at the gene ends were 3 bases for V and 3 bases for J; bases not matched to a gene: 5. Germline CDR1 is SGHNT and CDR2 is YENEEA. The CDR3 has 14 residues. The CDR3 loop is CASSLGGLDYEQYF. Written as DNA, the CDR3 is TGTGCCAGCAGCTTGGGGGGGTTGGACTACGAGCAGTACTTC.

The genes are TRBV2 and TRBJ2-7; 11 nucleotides align to TRBD1. The junction had 5 bases not matched to a gene; V was cut back by 5 bases and J by 2 bases. Per germline, CDR1 SNHLY and CDR2 FYNNEI. The CDR3 has 15 residues. The CDR3 nucleotides read TGTGCCAGCAGTACCGGGACAGGGGGTACCTACGAGCAGTACTTC. Translation gives CASSTGTGGTYEQYF.

V usage is TRBV28 and J usage is TRBJ1-4; D possibly corresponds to TRBD1 (5 bases). Trimming removed 4 bases at V and 0 bases at J, with 12 bases between. The CDR3 covers 16 residues. CDR1 MDHEN and CDR2 SYDVKM come from the germline V gene. The chain's CDR3 is CASSSEGRATNEKLFF. The CDR3 bases are TGTGCCAGCAGTTCGGAGGGCAGGGCAACTAATGAAAAACTGTTTTTT. Full variable domain (outside the CDR3, taken from reference TRBV28 and TRBJ1-4): DVKVTQSSRYLVKRTGEKVFLECVQDMDHENMFWYRQDPGLGLRLIYFSYDVKMKEKGDIPEGYSVSREKKERFSLILESASTNQTSMYLCASSSEGRATNEKLFFGSGTQLSVL.

This sequence joins TRBV29-1 and TRBJ2-7; D may be TRBD2 (6 bases). Germline CDR1 SQVTM, CDR2 ANQGSEA. This CDR3 contains 12 residues. Trimming removed 6 bases from V and 2 bases from J, with 11 bases in between. This CDR3 reads CSVGTETYEQYF. The CDR3 nucleotides are TGCAGCGTGGGGACTGAGACCTACGAGCAGTACTTC.

The chain carries TRBV18 and TRBJ1-5, with D possibly TRBD1 on 5 matching bases. V shed 6 bases and J shed 4 bases, with 13 bases lying between them. This CDR3 is 14 amino acids long. The germline V gene has CDR1 KGHSH and CDR2 LQKENI. The CDR3 here is CASSQQEFNQPQHF. In nucleotides, the CDR3 is TGTGCCAGCTCGCAACAGGAGTTTAATCAGCCCCAGCATTTT.

In its sample, this clone was seen a few times. V usage is TRBV6-1 and J usage is TRBJ1-4; D unresolved. Germline CDR1 reads MNHNS; CDR2 reads SASEGT. This CDR3 has 13 amino acids. The V gene lost 0 bases and the J gene lost 10 bases, with 9 bases spanning the gap. For the CDR3, the DNA is TGTGCCAGCAGTGAAGCGCTTCGGGGAAAACTGTTTTTT. Translating gives CASSEALRGKLFF.

The chain couples TRBV27 to TRBJ2-7; possibly TRBD2 for D (6 bases). Trimming cost V 3 bases and J 0 bases, with 18 bases left between them. CDR3 length equals 17 residues. Germline CDR1 and CDR2: MNHEY and SMNVEV (reference sequence). CDR3 residues: CASSFGTARPSSYEQYF. The CDR3 nucleotides are TGTGCCAGCAGTTTCGGGACTGCCAGGCCCAGCTCCTACGAGCAGTACTTC.

The chain links TRBV5-6 to TRBJ2-7; 9 nucleotides match TRBD2. Germline V CDR1 and CDR2: SGHDT, YYEEEE. The junction had 5 bases not matched to a gene; V was cut back by 1 base and J by 3 bases. This CDR3 spans 15 amino acids. The CDR3 loop reads CASSLLASGDYEQYF. In DNA, the CDR3 is TGTGCCAGCAGCTTGCTGGCTAGCGGGGACTACGAGCAGTACTTC.

The chain carries TRBV19 and TRBJ1-2; tentative D call: TRBD1 (5 bases). Trimming stripped 5 bases from V and 2 bases from J, with 15 bases between. In germline, CDR1 is LNHDA, CDR2 SQIVND (reference sequence). The CDR3 runs to 15 residues. The CDR3 here is CASSAIPPGNYGYTF. The CDR3 bases are TGTGCCAGTAGTGCGATCCCGCCAGGGAACTATGGCTACACCTTC.

The chain joins TRBV2 to TRBJ2-5; tentative D call: TRBD2 (7 bases). Between the trimmed V and J ends, which lost 8 bases and 0 bases, there was a span of 16 bases. Germline CDR1 reads SNHLY; CDR2 reads FYNNEI. CDR3 length equals 15 residues. The CDR3 DNA follows: TGTGCCAGCCGGGGGGCACGATCCTACCAAGAGACCCAGTACTTC. Translating it yields CASRGARSYQETQYF.

The chain carries TRBV5-4 and TRBJ2-1; TRBD1 is a possible D gene (5 bases). Germline CDR1 reads SGHNT; CDR2 reads YYREEE (reference sequence). The ends were cut back, 0 bases at V and 7 bases at J, with 11 bases in the middle. The CDR3 has 14 residues. CDR3 loop: CASSLAPKGNEQFF. CDR3 nucleotide sequence: TGTGCCAGCAGCTTGGCACCCAAGGGGAATGAGCAGTTCTTC.

The V call is TRBV15, the J call TRBJ2-6; D may be TRBD1 (6 bases). CDR1 LNHNV and CDR2 YYDKDF come from the germline V gene (reference sequence). The CDR3 is 16 residues long. V was trimmed by 1 base and J by 2 bases, leaving 9 bases between them. The CDR3 DNA reads as TGTGCCACCAGCAGAGGGGACACGGCTGGGGCCAACGTCCTGACTTTC. Protein sequence: CATSRGDTAGANVLTF.

The J gene is TRBJ2-3, the V gene TRBV9, with 11 positions matching TRBD2. Germline V gene lookup returns CDR1 SGDLS and CDR2 YYNGEE. The CDR3 runs 15 residues. Germline trimming cut 6 bases from V and 4 bases from J; bases unmatched to any gene: 7. The CDR3 DNA is TGTGCCAGCACCTTAGCGGGGGGGCCCCCAGATACGCAGTATTTT. It encodes CASTLAGGPPDTQYF.

In this sample, this clone turned up a few times. V is TRBV7-3 and J is TRBJ2-3, with TRBD2 matching over 7 bases. This CDR3 comprises 15 residues. V lost 4 bases, J lost 0 bases, and 4 bases stayed unmatched. Germline V gene sequence: CDR1 SGHTA, CDR2 FQGTGA. The CDR3 here is CASSYQAGSTDTQYF. The DNA for the CDR3 is TGTGCCAGCAGCTACCAAGCGGGAAGCACAGATACGCAGTATTTT.

V usage is TRBV28 and J usage is TRBJ1-5; D may be TRBD1 (6 bases). V lost 2 bases, J lost 5 bases, and 16 bases lay in between. CDR3 length: 16 residues. CDR1 MDHEN and CDR2 SYDVKM come from the germline V gene. CDR3 region: CASSLIAGEGYQPQHF. CDR3 nucleotide sequence: TGTGCCAGCAGTTTAATAGCAGGGGAAGGCTATCAGCCCCAGCATTTT.

This clone was recorded once. The rearrangement joins TRBV30 to TRBJ1-5; D is unclear. The CDR3 has 16 amino acids. Trimming took off 1 base at V and 6 bases at J, with 19 bases between the two ends. Germline-derived CDR1 and CDR2 are GTSNPN and SVGIG (reference sequence). The CDR3 here is CAWSGTSRGWRQPQHF. The CDR3 DNA sequence: TGTGCCTGGAGTGGGACCAGTCGGGGTTGGCGTCAGCCCCAGCATTTT.

The CDR3 sequence is CASARWASDSGANVLTF. DNA for the CDR3: TGTGCCAGCGCCCGTTGGGCTTCTGACTCTGGGGCCAACGTCCTGACTTTC. The chain recombines TRBV9 with TRBJ2-6; D gene ambiguous. The length of the CDR3 is 17 residues. Germline V gives CDR1 SGDLS, CDR2 YYNGEE. V was shortened by 7 bases and J by 0 bases, with 17 bases between the two germline ends.

This clone has more than one count but fewer than ten. The rearrangement links TRBV29-1 to TRBJ2-7; D not resolved. Per germline, CDR1 SQVTM and CDR2 ANQGSEA. CDR3 length: 11 amino acids. Trimming took 6 bases from V and 4 from J, leaving 10 bases between them. CDR3: CSVQDLYEQYF. Here the CDR3 DNA reads TGCAGCGTCCAGGATTTATACGAGCAGTACTTC.

This clone has only one observation. The chain has TRBV28 and TRBJ1-6; no reliable D call. Germline assignment: CDR1 MDHEN and CDR2 SYDVKM. The CDR3 spans 13 residues. The V and J ends lost 6 bases and 8 bases respectively, with 11 bases between them. The DNA of the CDR3 is TGTGCCAGCAGCCTTCGGTTCGATTCACCCCTCCACTTT. This gives the protein CASSLRFDSPLHF. Full variable domain (remainder filled in from reference TRBV28 and TRBJ1-6): DVKVTQSSRYLVKRTGEKVFLECVQDMDHENMFWYRQDPGLGLRLIYFSYDVKMKEKGDIPEGYSVSREKKERFSLILESASTNQTSMYLCASSLRFDSPLHFGNGTRLTVT.

The chain carries TRBV19 and TRBJ1-5, with a tentative D call TRBD1 (6 bases). The V end was cut by 6 bases, the J end by 0 bases, with 12 bases between. The CDR3 is 15 residues long. The germline CDR1 and CDR2 sequences are LNHDA and SQIVND (reference sequence). The CDR3 sequence: CASSRTDYSNQPQHF. CDR3 coding DNA: TGTGCCAGTAGCCGGACAGACTATAGCAATCAGCCCCAGCATTTT.

This clone was seen just once. J is TRBJ1-6 and V is TRBV7-2; 7 bases line up with TRBD1. Germline V gives CDR1 SGHTA, CDR2 FQGNSA. The CDR3 sequence is 16 residues long. Trimming at V came to 4 bases and at J to 7 bases, leaving 10 bases not matched to a gene. In nucleotides, the CDR3 is TGTGCCAGCAGCTCCTATTCGGGACAGCTAAATTCACCCCTCCACTTT. This codes for CASSSYSGQLNSPLHF.